The sequence of this T cell receptor beta chain was determined in a study of human T cells and chemical hapten exposure. In the study's own analysis: Sample-level TCR yields exhibited a median of around 100,000, with a range of 23,224 to 690,600. From the RACE reads, TCRdb called clonotypes with MiXCR, one entry per CDR3 protein. The V and J calls were determined by TCRdb, not by the authors. Of about 51,000 distinct CDR3 sequences in the sample, approximately 9.8% were seen once. Indicated time point: pre-sensitization, week 0. The treatment denotes: therapeutic diphenylcyclopropenone sensitization with weekly scalp DPC. The germline V and J ends were trimmed by 8 bases and 5 bases, with 20 bases remaining between them. Germline lookup yields CDR1 SGHRS and CDR2 YFSETQ. This CDR3 comprises 15 residues. Study results and limitations: TCRs at a frequency above 1 in 1000 stayed unchanged with DPC sensitization.

This clonotype was seen ten or more times. The antigen is undetermined. The V call is TRBV5-1, the J call TRBJ2-1, with D perhaps TRBD1 or TRBD2 (6 bases each). The sample in question was whole blood, obtained in connection with sensitization to the hapten diphenylcyclopropenone (DPC). This sequence was found in a woman in her 40s with alopecia areata. Some clones in this sample may be carry-over from other donors' samples. In nucleotides, the CDR3 is TGCGCCAGTTGCCGCGGGACACTTATAAACAATGAGCAGTTCTTC. Translation gives CASCRGTLINNEQFF.